Listed below are T cell receptor beta chains from one sample, sequenced in a study of T cells in Graves' hyperthyroidism and ophthalmopathy. TCRdb re-derived calls from the multiplex PCR reads in MiXCR, one entry per CDR3 protein. The sample shows fewer than 450,000 distinct CDR3 sequences, over 12% of them seen only once. Sample: blood. These receptors all come from a man between 45 and 60 years old with Graves' ophthalmopathy. Both conserved end residues are part of each CDR3. A D gene is named only where the DNA matches it firmly. Rows give clone size only sometimes, using once, few, many, or a class for an expanded clone.

D | J | size | V | DNA | CDR3
TRBD1 | TRBJ1-2 | few | TRBV12-3/TRBV12-4 | TGTGCCAGCAGTACACGACAGGGGCCAGGGAAAGTTAAAGGCTACACCTTC | CASSTRQGPGKVKGYTF
TRBD2 | TRBJ2-5 | many | TRBV2 | TGTGCCAGCAGTGACAGGACTAGCGGGCAAGAGACCCAGTACTTC | CASSDRTSGQETQYF
NA | TRBJ1-1 | NA | TRBV20-1 | TGCAGTGCTAGTTTGCCGGGGAACACTGAAGCTTTCTTT | CSASLPGNTEAFF
NA | TRBJ2-1 | many | TRBV28 | TGTGCCAGCAGTTTAGGGCAAGACCGCAATGAGCAGTTCTTC | CASSLGQDRNEQFF
NA | TRBJ1-2 | few | TRBV7-9 | TGTGCCAGCAGCGGGGAGACAGGAGATAACTATGGCTACACCTTC | CASSGETGDNYGYTF
NA | TRBJ1-5 | NA | TRBV2 | TGTGCCAGCAGTGATTGGGTAGCGCCCCAGCATTTT | CASSDWVAPQHF
TRBD2 | TRBJ2-1 | many | TRBV11-3 | TGTGCCAGCAGCTCCCTAGCGGGACGCTCCTACAATGAGCAGTTCTTC | CASSSLAGRSYNEQFF
TRBD2 | TRBJ2-1 | NA | TRBV9 | TGTGCCAGCAGCAGCCTAGCGGAGAGCTACAATGAGCGGTTCTTC | CASSSLAESYNERFF
TRBD2 | TRBJ2-7 | many | TRBV5-1 | TGCGCCAGCAGCTTGGGATTAGCGGGAGTGTACGAGCAGTACTTC | CASSLGLAGVYEQYF
NA | TRBJ2-2 | many | TRBV30 | TGTGCCTGGAATGGGGACACCGGGGAGCTGTTTTTT | CAWNGDTGELFF
NA | TRBJ1-4 | few | TRBV19 | TGTGCCAGTACCCTAACGGGGGCGGACTGGGAAAAACTGTTTTTT | CASTLTGADWEKLFF
NA | TRBJ1-2 | many | TRBV7-9 | TGTGCCAGCAGCTTAGTTGGACAGCTTGAGATTAACTATGGCTACACCTTC | CASSLVGQLEINYGYTF
TRBD1 | TRBJ2-5 | many | TRBV3-1 | TGTGCCAGCAGCCAAGATCAGACAGGGCGAGAGACCCAGTACTTC | CASSQDQTGRETQYF
TRBD1 | TRBJ1-6 | NA | TRBV12-3/TRBV12-4 | TGTGCCAGCAGTTTTACAGGGGTGAATTCACCCCTCCACTTT | CASSFTGVNSPLHF
NA | TRBJ2-7 | many | TRBV2 | TGTGCCAGCTTGAGGGACCCCGCCGAGCAGTACTTC | CASLRDPAEQYF
TRBD1 | TRBJ2-3 | NA | TRBV6-1 | TGTGCCAGCAGCCGGGGACAGGGATCAGATACGCAGTATTTT | CASSRGQGSDTQYF
TRBD1 | TRBJ1-1 | NA | TRBV9 | TGTGCCAGCACGCTAAGACAGGGTGGCACTGAAGCTTTCTTT | CASTLRQGGTEAFF
TRBD2 | TRBJ2-1 | many | TRBV3-1 | TGTGCCAGCAGACGACTAGCGGGAGGAAACAATGAGCAGTTCTTC | CASRRLAGGNNEQFF
NA | TRBJ2-1 | many | TRBV11-1 | TGTGCCAGCAGCTTAGACGGGAGTCCTTACAATGAGCAGTTCTTC | CASSLDGSPYNEQFF
NA | TRBJ2-5 | many | TRBV6-5 | TGTGCCAGCAGTTACTCGACCGGGGAACAAGAGACCCAGTACTTC | CASSYSTGEQETQYF
TRBD2 | TRBJ2-7 | many | TRBV24-1 | TGTGCCACCAGTGATTTGTGTGCGGCGGGGGCCTACGAGCAGTACTTC | CATSDLCAAGAYEQYF
NA | TRBJ2-2 | few | TRBV29-1 | TGCAGCGTTGTAGGGGGGACGAACACCGGGGAGCTGTTTTTT | CSVVGGTNTGELFF
NA | TRBJ2-3 | NA | TRBV7-6 | TGTGCCAGCAGCCAGCAGGTGACTAGCACAGATACGCAGTATTTT | CASSQQVTSTDTQYF
NA | TRBJ2-1 | many | TRBV30 | TGTGCCTGGAGTGACGGGAGCTCCTACAATGAGCAGTTCTTC | CAWSDGSSYNEQFF
NA | TRBJ1-1 | many | TRBV3-1 | TGTGCCAGCAGCCAACCAGGGGCGGAGAACACTGAAGCTTTCTTT | CASSQPGAENTEAFF
TRBD2 | TRBJ2-1 | many | TRBV7-3 | TGTGCCAGCAGCTCACGACTAGCGGGAGCTTTATGGGTCAATGAGCAGTTCTTC | CASSSRLAGALWVNEQFF
NA | TRBJ2-5 | NA | TRBV9 | TGTGCCAGCAGCGACCTAGCATCGTACCAAGAGACCCAGTACTTC | CASSDLASYQETQYF
TRBD2 | TRBJ2-1 | many | TRBV5-1 | TGCGCCAGCAGCTTGGTGTTGCTTAGCGGGACCTACAATGAGCAGTTCTTC | CASSLVLLSGTYNEQFF
TRBD1 | TRBJ1-1 | many | TRBV19 | TGTGCCAGTATGACAGGGACGGTGCAGACTGAAGCTTTCTTT | CASMTGTVQTEAFF
TRBD2 | TRBJ2-1 | few | TRBV7-6 | TGTGCCAGCAGCCCCAGCGGGGGGAGAGCCTACAATGAGCAGTTCTTC | CASSPSGGRAYNEQFF
NA | TRBJ2-1 | few | TRBV5-1 | TGCGCCAGCAGCTTTATGGTGTACAATGAGCAGTTCTTC | CASSFMVYNEQFF
NA | TRBJ1-1 | few | TRBV19 | TGTGCCAGTAAGAAAGGACAGCTCATGAACACTGAAGCTTTCTTT | CASKKGQLMNTEAFF
TRBD2 | TRBJ2-1 | few | TRBV4-2 | TGTGCCAGCAGCCAGGGTAGACTAGCGGGAGTTGGCGAGCAGTTCTTC | CASSQGRLAGVGEQFF
TRBD1 | TRBJ1-1 | many | TRBV24-1 | TGTGCCACCAGTGATCCTACAGGGGGAACTGAAGCTTTCTTT | CATSDPTGGTEAFF
NA | TRBJ2-7 | once | TRBV2 | TGTGCCAGCGATCGGGACATCTCCTACGAGCAGTACTTC | CASDRDISYEQYF
TRBD2 | TRBJ2-1 | few | TRBV4-1 | TGCGCCAGCAGCCGCGGCGGGAGGCCCCATGAGCAGTTCTTC | CASSRGGRPHEQFF
TRBD2 | TRBJ2-7 | NA | TRBV6-5 | TGTGCCAGCAGATTGACTAGCGGGGAGATCTACGAGCAGTACTTC | CASRLTSGEIYEQYF
NA | TRBJ1-1 | NA | TRBV5-1 | TGCGCCAGCAGCTTGGTGGGGGGGGGCTCGAACACTGAAGCTTTCTTT | CASSLVGGGSNTEAFF
TRBD1 | TRBJ1-2 | many | TRBV19 | TGTGCCAGTAGTAGGGGGACAGGGGCGTCCCCCTATGGCTACACCTTC | CASSRGTGASPYGYTF
NA | TRBJ2-5 | few | TRBV27 | TGTGCCAGCAGTTTCAGGGGTTGGGATTTAGGAGAGACCCAGTACTTC | CASSFRGWDLGETQYF
NA | TRBJ1-1 | many | TRBV30 | TGTGCCTGGAACAGGTTCGGGAACACTGAAGCTTTCTTT | CAWNRFGNTEAFF
TRBD1 | TRBJ1-1 | many | TRBV27 | TGTGCCAGCAGTTCCTCCTTCCGGGACAGGGAAACTGAAGCTTTCTTT | CASSSSFRDRETEAFF
NA | TRBJ1-5 | many | TRBV6-1 | TGTGCCAGCGGTTCGCCCCAGCATTTT | CASGSPQHF
NA | TRBJ1-1 | many | TRBV20-1 | TGCAGTGCTAGCCGGGCCGGCCCGAACACTGAAGCTTTCTTT | CSASRAGPNTEAFF
TRBD1 | TRBJ1-4 | NA | TRBV27 | TGTGCCAGTGCGGGAGGGGGCTTCGGTGAAAAACTGTTTTTT | CASAGGGFGEKLFF
TRBD1 | TRBJ1-6 | many | TRBV30 | TGTGCCTGGAGTGGACAGGGTGAGGGTTCACCCCTCCACTTT | CAWSGQGEGSPLHF
TRBD1 | TRBJ2-3 | NA | TRBV6-7 | TGTGCCAGCAGTTTACGGGACAGGGGTACAGATACGCAGTATTTT | CASSLRDRGTDTQYF
NA | TRBJ2-1 | many | TRBV11-1 | TGTGCCAGCAGCTTGCTAGCGACCTTCAATGAGCAGTTCTTC | CASSLLATFNEQFF
NA | TRBJ2-1 | many | TRBV9 | TGTGCCAGCAGCGCCACCGGGAGCGAGCAGTTCTTC | CASSATGSEQFF
NA | TRBJ2-1 | many | TRBV18 | TGTGCCAGCTCACCGTCTGCAGTCCCAGTCCCCTACAATGAGCAGTTCTTC | CASSPSAVPVPYNEQFF
NA | TRBJ2-7 | NA | TRBV6-1 | TGTGCCAGCAGTGTGGCGAACTACGAGCAGTACTTC | CASSVANYEQYF
NA | TRBJ1-2 | few | TRBV2 | TGTGCCAGCAGTGAACGGGTTAGATCCTCCTATGGCTACACCTTC | CASSERVRSSYGYTF
NA | TRBJ2-3 | many | TRBV30 | TGTGCCTGGAGTGCTAGATTCTTTGGCACAGATACGCAGTATTTT | CAWSARFFGTDTQYF
TRBD2 | TRBJ2-5 | many | TRBV18 | TGTGCCAGCTCACCAAGGCCGGGAGGGAGCCAAGAGACCCAGTACTTC | CASSPRPGGSQETQYF